The clone carrying this T cell receptor beta chain came up once. These data are taken from a study of blood T cell repertoires in COVID-19. About the study: PBMCs, B-cell-depleted T cells, or T cells provided the cDNA or gDNA that made up the material.

Study members were between 18 and 89 years old and lived in some 26 US regions. In Cohort 3, a recovered donor had either two negative PCRs, clearance, or symptom resolution. The authors' processing: From reference gene primer amplification, estimates of nucleated cell counts were derived. Clones were sequenced by immunoSEQ multiplex PCR, and TCRdb holds only the in-frame ones, with some missing. V, J and clone size reflect that table, while D and trimming were determined from the DNA. The sample yields 250,000 to 350,000 clones, 88% seen once. Per the germline V gene, CDR1 is MNHEY and CDR2 is SVGEGT. The CDR3 is 12 amino acids. Trimming took off 6 bases at V and 3 bases at J, with 8 bases between the two ends.

The chain couples TRBV6-2 or TRBV6-3 to TRBJ2-5, with a possible D match to TRBD1 (6 bases). The clonotype comes from a woman aged 30 to 39 who had recovered from COVID-19. Sequencing input: PBMCs or T cells enriched from blood (not recorded which). CDR3 protein: CASSNREETQYF. The CDR3 bases are TGTGCCAGCAGCAACAGGGAAGAGACCCAGTACTTC.